This T cell receptor (beta chain) was retrieved from a study of blood T cell repertoires in COVID-19. About the study: Material from acute and convalescent COVID-19 was sourced from the United States, Italy and Spain.

The germline CDR1 and CDR2 sequences are LNHDA and SQIVND (reference sequence). V gave up 6 bases and J gave up 1 base, with 17 bases separating them. There are 16 residues in the CDR3. Original handling: Estimated nucleated cell counts came from reference gene primer amplification. The assay was immunoSEQ multiplex PCR, and TCRdb's table has in-frame clones only and misses some. That table is the source of V, J and clone size, and D and trimming were worked out from the DNA. The top ten clones hold approximately 10% of a sample with 180,000 or so clones, approximately 80% of them seen once. The chain links TRBV19 to TRBJ2-3; possibly TRBD2 for D (6 bases). The sequence derives from a man in his forties or fifties who had recovered from COVID-19. The specimen was PBMCs or T cells enriched from blood (not recorded which). The CDR3 DNA follows: TGTGCCAGTAGGGAGGGATCTAAGGTGGGCACAGATACGCAGTATTTT. The encoded protein is CASREGSKVGTDTQYF.